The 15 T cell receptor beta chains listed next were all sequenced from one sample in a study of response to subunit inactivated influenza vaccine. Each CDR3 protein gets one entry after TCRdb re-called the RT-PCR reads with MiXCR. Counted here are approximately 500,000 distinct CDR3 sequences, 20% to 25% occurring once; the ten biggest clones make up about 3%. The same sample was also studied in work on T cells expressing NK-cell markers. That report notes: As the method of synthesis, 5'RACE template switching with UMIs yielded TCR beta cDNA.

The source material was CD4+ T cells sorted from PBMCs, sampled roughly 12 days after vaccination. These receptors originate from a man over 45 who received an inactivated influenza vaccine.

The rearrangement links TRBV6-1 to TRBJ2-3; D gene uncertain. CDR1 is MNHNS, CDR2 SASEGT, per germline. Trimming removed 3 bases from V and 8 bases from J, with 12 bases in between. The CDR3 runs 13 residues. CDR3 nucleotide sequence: TGTGCCAGCAGTGAGGGTCCCTATCCTACGCAGTATTTT. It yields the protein CASSEGPYPTQYF.

The CDR3 here is CSARDMLATRETQYF. CDR3 nucleotides: TGCAGTGCTAGAGATATGCTAGCCACCCGGGAGACCCAGTACTTC. The rearrangement links TRBV20-1 to TRBJ2-5; D is perhaps TRBD2 (5 bases). CDR1 is DFQATT, CDR2 SNEGSKA, per germline (reference sequence). The CDR3 sequence is 15 residues long. Trimming took off 0 bases at V and 5 bases at J, with 16 bases between the two ends.

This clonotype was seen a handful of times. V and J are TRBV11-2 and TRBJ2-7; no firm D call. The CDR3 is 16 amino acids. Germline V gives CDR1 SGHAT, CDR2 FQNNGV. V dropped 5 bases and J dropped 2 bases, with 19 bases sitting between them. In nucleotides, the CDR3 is TGTGCCAGCAGCCTAAGATCAGCGATCCTCACCTACGAGCAGTACTTC. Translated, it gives CASSLRSAILTYEQYF. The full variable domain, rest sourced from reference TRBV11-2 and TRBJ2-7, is EAGVAQSPRYKIIEKRQSVAFWCNPISGHATLYWYQQILGQGPKLLIQFQNNGVVDDSQLPKDRFSAERLKGVDSTLKIQPAKLEDSAVYLCASSLRSAILTYEQYFGPGTRLTVT.

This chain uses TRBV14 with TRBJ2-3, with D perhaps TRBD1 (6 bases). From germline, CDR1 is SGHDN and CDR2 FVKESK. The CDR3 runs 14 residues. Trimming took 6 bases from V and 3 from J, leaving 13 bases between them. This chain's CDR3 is CASRHRTDTDTQYF. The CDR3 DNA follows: TGTGCCAGCAGACATCGGACAGATACAGATACGCAGTATTTT.

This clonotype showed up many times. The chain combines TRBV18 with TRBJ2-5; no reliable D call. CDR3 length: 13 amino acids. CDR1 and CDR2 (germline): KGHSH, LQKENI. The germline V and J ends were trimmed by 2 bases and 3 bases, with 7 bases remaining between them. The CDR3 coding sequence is TGTGCCAGCTCACCAGTCCCCGAAGAGACCCAGTACTTC. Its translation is CASSPVPEETQYF.

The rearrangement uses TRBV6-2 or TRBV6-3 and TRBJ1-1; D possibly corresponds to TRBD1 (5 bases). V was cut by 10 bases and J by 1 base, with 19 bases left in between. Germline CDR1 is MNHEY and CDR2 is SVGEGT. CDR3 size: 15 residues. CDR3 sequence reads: CATRPPSGQNTEAFF. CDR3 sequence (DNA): TGTGCCACCAGGCCGCCTTCAGGACAGAACACTGAAGCTTTCTTT.

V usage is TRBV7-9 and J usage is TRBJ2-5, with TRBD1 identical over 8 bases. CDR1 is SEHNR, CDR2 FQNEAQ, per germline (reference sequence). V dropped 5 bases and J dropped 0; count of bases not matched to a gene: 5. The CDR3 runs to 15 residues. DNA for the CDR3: TGTGCCAGCAGCCCGATGGACAGGGACCAAGAGACCCAGTACTTC. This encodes CASSPMDRDQETQYF.

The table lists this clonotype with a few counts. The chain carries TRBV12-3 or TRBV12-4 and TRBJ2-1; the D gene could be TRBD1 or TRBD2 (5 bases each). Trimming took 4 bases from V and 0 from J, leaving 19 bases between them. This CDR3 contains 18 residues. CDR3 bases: TGTGCCAGCAGTTCAACTAGGGGAACGGGTAGCTCCTACAATGAGCAGTTCTTC. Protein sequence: CASSSTRGTGSSYNEQFF.

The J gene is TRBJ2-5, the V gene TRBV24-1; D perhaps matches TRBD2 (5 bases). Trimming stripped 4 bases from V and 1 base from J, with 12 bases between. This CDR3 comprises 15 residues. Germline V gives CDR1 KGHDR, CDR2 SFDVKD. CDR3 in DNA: TGTGCCACCAGTGACCCCGGCGGGCGCCAAGAGACCCAGTACTTC. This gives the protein CATSDPGGRQETQYF.

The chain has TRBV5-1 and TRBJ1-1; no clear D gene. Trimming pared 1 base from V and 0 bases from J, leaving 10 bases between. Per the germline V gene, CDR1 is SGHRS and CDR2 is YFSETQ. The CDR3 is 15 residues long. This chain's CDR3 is CASSLSGIVNTEAFF. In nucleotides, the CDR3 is TGCGCCAGCAGCTTGTCAGGCATCGTGAACACTGAAGCTTTCTTT.

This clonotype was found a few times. The DNA for the CDR3 is TGTGCCAGCAGCTTAGCACTTCGGTTCGAGCAGTACTTC. Amino acids: CASSLALRFEQYF. The chain links TRBV5-5 to TRBJ2-7; D gene ambiguous. The CDR3 is 13 amino acids. Germline CDR1 is SGHKS and CDR2 is YYEKEE (reference sequence). Trimming shortened V by 2 bases and J by 6 bases, and 12 bases separated the two germline ends. The full variable domain, in which reference TRBV5-5 and TRBJ2-7 provide the parts outside the CDR3, is DAGVTQSPTHLIKTRGQQVTLRCSPISGHKSVSWYQQVLGQGPQFIFQYYEKEERGRGNFPDRFSARQFPNYSSELNVNALLLGDSALYLCASSLALRFEQYFGPGTRLTVT.

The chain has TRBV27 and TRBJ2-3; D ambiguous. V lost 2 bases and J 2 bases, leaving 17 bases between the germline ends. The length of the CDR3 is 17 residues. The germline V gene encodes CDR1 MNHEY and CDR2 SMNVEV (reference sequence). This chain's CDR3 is CASSLRVSRSATDTQYF. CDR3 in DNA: TGTGCCAGCAGTTTAAGGGTTTCACGATCCGCCACAGATACGCAGTATTTT.

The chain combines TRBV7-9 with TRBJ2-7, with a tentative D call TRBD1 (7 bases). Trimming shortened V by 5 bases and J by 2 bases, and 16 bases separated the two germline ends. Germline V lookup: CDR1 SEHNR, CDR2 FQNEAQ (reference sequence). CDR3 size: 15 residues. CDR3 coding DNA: TGTGCCAGCAGCAAACCCAGGGGGGTAGCCTACGAGCAGTACTTC. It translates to CASSKPRGVAYEQYF.

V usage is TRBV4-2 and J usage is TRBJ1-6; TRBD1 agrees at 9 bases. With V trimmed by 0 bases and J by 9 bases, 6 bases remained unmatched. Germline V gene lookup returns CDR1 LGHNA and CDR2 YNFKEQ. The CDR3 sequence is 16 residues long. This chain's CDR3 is CASSQEGTGHASPLHF. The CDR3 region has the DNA TGTGCCAGCAGCCAAGAGGGGACAGGGCATGCTTCACCCCTCCACTTT.

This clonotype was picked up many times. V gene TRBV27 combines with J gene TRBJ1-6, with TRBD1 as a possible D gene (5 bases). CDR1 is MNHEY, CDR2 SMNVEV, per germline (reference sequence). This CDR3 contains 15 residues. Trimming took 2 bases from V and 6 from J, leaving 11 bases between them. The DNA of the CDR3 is TGTGCCAGCAGTTTACTAGGGGTTGGTAATTCACCCCTCCACTTT. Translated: CASSLLGVGNSPLHF.